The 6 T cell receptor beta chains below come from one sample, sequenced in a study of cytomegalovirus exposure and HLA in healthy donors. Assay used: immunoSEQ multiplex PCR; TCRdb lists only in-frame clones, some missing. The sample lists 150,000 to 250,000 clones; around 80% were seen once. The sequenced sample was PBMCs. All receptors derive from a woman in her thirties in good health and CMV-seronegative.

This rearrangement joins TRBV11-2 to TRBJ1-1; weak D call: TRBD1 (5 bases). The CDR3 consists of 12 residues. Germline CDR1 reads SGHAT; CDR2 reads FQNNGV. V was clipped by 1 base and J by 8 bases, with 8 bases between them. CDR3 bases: TGTGCCAGCAGCTTAGTAAAGGGGGAAGCTTTCTTT. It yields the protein CASSLVKGEAFF.

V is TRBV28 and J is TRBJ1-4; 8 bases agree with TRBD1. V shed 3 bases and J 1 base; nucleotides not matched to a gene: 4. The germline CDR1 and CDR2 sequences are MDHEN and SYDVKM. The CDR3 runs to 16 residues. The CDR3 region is CASSLGQVGTNEKLFF. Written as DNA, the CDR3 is TGTGCCAGCAGTTTGGGACAGGTGGGAACTAATGAAAAACTGTTTTTT.

The CDR3 reads CASSLLPQRAPHYNEQFF. CDR3 in DNA: TGTGCCAGCAGTTTACTACCGCAGCGGGCTCCCCATTACAATGAGCAGTTCTTC. The rearrangement uses TRBV27 and TRBJ2-1; D is possibly TRBD2 (6 bases). Germline V gene data show CDR1 as MNHEY and CDR2 as SMNVEV (reference sequence). The V end was cut by 2 bases, the J end by 4 bases, with 21 bases between. This CDR3 comprises 18 residues.

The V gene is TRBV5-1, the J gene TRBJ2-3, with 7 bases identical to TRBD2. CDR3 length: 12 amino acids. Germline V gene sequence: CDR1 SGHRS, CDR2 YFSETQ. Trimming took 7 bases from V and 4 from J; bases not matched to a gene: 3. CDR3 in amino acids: CASRLAADTQYF. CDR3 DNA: TGCGCCAGCCGACTAGCAGCAGATACGCAGTATTTT.

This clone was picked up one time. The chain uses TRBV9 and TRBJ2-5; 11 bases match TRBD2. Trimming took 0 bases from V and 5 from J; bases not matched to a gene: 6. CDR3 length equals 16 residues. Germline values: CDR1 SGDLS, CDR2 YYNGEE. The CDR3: CASSVGGSGGAETQYF. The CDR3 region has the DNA TGTGCCAGCAGCGTAGGAGGTAGCGGGGGGGCGGAGACCCAGTACTTC.

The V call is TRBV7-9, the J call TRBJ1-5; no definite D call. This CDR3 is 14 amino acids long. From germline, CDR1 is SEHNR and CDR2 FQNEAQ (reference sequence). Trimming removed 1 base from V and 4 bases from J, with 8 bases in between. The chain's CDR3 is CASSLVEANQPQHF. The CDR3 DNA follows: TGTGCCAGCAGCTTAGTAGAGGCAAATCAGCCCCAGCATTTT.